A single sample gave rise to the 24 T cell receptor beta chains below, sequenced in a study of B cell selection in AIRE deficiency. Regulatory T cells were sorted as CD4+CD25hiCD127low/negative cells. Data came from immunoSEQ multiplex PCR; TCRdb stores just in-frame clones and leaves some out. The sample holds several thousand clones, around 87% seen once. Sequencing was done on a sample of Tregs sorted from PBMCs. The receptors were sampled from a human donor with AIRE deficiency.

The chain couples TRBV6-6 to TRBJ1-5; no clear D. The V end was cut by 6 bases, the J end by 0 bases, with 9 bases between. Germline CDR1 is MNHNY and CDR2 is SVGAGI (reference sequence). This CDR3 is built from 14 residues. Written as DNA, the CDR3 is TGTGCCAGCAGCCCTACATATAGCAATCAGCCCCAGCATTTT. This sequence encodes CASSPTYSNQPQHF.

The chain has TRBV27 and TRBJ2-2, with TRBD1 matching 8 bases. The CDR3 totals 15 residues. The germline V gene has CDR1 MNHEY and CDR2 SMNVEV (reference sequence). Germline trimming cut 2 bases from V and 3 bases from J; bases unmatched to any gene: 2. The chain's CDR3 is CASSLGQGDTGELFF. CDR3 nucleotides: TGTGCCAGCAGTTTAGGACAGGGCGACACCGGGGAGCTGTTTTTT.

The CDR3 DNA sequence: TGTGCCTGGAGTCACGGGGGCTCCTATAATTCACCCCTCCACTTT. Residues: CAWSHGGSYNSPLHF. This chain links TRBV30 with TRBJ1-6; a possible D gene is TRBD1 (5 bases). In germline, CDR1 is GTSNPN, CDR2 SVGIG (reference sequence). The length of the CDR3 is 15 residues. V lost 2 bases and J lost 0, with 8 bases in between.

The chain uses TRBV7-2 and TRBJ1-2, with 8 bases identical to TRBD1. Germline V CDR1 and CDR2: SGHTA, FQGNSA. The CDR3 sequence is 15 residues long. The junction had 8 bases not matched to a gene; V was cut back by 5 bases and J by 3 bases. This chain's CDR3 is CASSPGRDRYYGYTF. CDR3 nucleotide sequence: TGTGCCAGCAGCCCCGGGAGGGACAGGTACTATGGCTACACCTTC. Full variable domain (missing parts from reference TRBV7-2 and TRBJ1-2): GAGVSQSPSNKVTEKGKDVELRCDPISGHTALYWYRQSLGQGLEFLIYFQGNSAPDKSGLPSDRFSAERTGGSVSTLTIQRTQQEDSAVYLCASSPGRDRYYGYTFGSGTRLTVV.

The genes are TRBV5-1 and TRBJ1-2; 7 bases map to TRBD1. The CDR3 contains 15 residues. V shed 1 base, J shed 8 bases, and the junction held 11 bases outside the gene matches. CDR1 is SGHRS and CDR2 is YFSETQ in the germline V gene. In nucleotides, the CDR3 is TGCGCCAGCAGCTTGAGTGTGGGGGACAGTAGCGGCTACACCTTC. Its protein is CASSLSVGDSSGYTF.

The chain employs TRBV11-3 and TRBJ2-7, with 9 positions matching TRBD2. This CDR3 spans 17 amino acids. CDR1 is SGHNT and CDR2 is YENEEA in the germline V gene. The J segment lost 2 bases and the V segment lost 0 bases, leaving 8 bases of the junction unmatched. CDR3 nucleotide sequence: TGTGCCAGCAGCTTAGATCGGGACGCTAGCGGGACCTACGAGCAGTACTTC. It encodes CASSLDRDASGTYEQYF.

The gene calls are TRBV5-5 and TRBJ2-7, with TRBD1 matching over 7 bases. The germline V gene has CDR1 SGHKS and CDR2 YYEKEE (reference sequence). This CDR3 is 14 amino acids long. J lost 3 bases, V lost 2 bases, and 5 bases had no gene match. The CDR3 nucleotides are TGTGCCAGCAGCTTTCCGGGACAGAACTACGAGCAGTACTTC. Residues: CASSFPGQNYEQYF.

The chain combines TRBV5-4 with TRBJ2-5, with a tentative D call TRBD2 (5 bases). In germline, CDR1 is SGHNT, CDR2 YYREEE (reference sequence). The V and J ends lost 2 bases and 1 base respectively, with 9 bases between them. The CDR3 loop spans 14 amino acids. This CDR3 is CASSLGGLQETQYF. As DNA, the CDR3 is TGTGCCAGCAGCTTAGGCGGACTCCAAGAGACCCAGTACTTC.

The chain couples TRBV6-1 to TRBJ1-4; 7 bases fit TRBD1. Losses at the gene ends were 6 bases for V and 4 bases for J; bases not matched to a gene: 5. The CDR3 covers 14 residues. CDR1 MNHNS and CDR2 SASEGT come from the germline V gene. In DNA, the CDR3 is TGTGCCAGCAGCATGGGACAGAGTAATGAAAAACTGTTTTTT. It codes for CASSMGQSNEKLFF.

V is TRBV2 and J is TRBJ1-5, with 11 nucleotides matching TRBD1. Trimming cost V 6 bases and J 7 bases; bases outside gene matches: 5. This CDR3 has 14 residues. Germline CDR1 and CDR2: SNHLY and FYNNEI. The CDR3 sequence is CASRDRGREQPQHF. As DNA, the CDR3 is TGTGCCAGCAGGGACAGGGGGCGAGAGCAGCCCCAGCATTTT.

This chain joins TRBV4-2 and TRBJ1-2, with a weak D call TRBD1 (5 bases). CDR3 length: 13 amino acids. The V end was cut by 0 bases, the J end by 8 bases, with 10 bases between. Germline CDR1 reads LGHNA; CDR2 reads YNFKEQ. The CDR3 nucleotides are TGTGCCAGCAGCCAAGACTCCCGGGGGGGCTACACCTTC. Protein sequence: CASSQDSRGGYTF.

CDR3 sequence reads: CASTPRGARGAAYEQYF. The CDR3 nucleotides read TGTGCCAGCACCCCAAGGGGGGCACGGGGGGCAGCCTACGAGCAGTACTTC. The gene calls are TRBV7-2 and TRBJ2-7; the D gene is possibly TRBD2 (7 bases). Germline-derived CDR1 and CDR2 are SGHTA and FQGNSA. The V and J ends lost 7 bases and 2 bases respectively, with 24 bases between them. CDR3 size: 17 residues.

The chain recombines TRBV9 with TRBJ2-2; D unclear. This CDR3 is 14 amino acids long. V was shortened by 4 bases and J by 5 bases, with 12 bases between the two germline ends. The germline gives CDR1 SGDLS, CDR2 YYNGEE. The CDR3 here is CASSPHGSTGELFF. The CDR3 DNA reads TGTGCCAGCAGCCCTCACGGTTCGACCGGGGAGCTGTTTTTT.

J is TRBJ1-6 and V is TRBV6-5; perhaps TRBD1 as D (6 bases). The CDR3 has 13 residues. Germline loops: CDR1 MNHEY, CDR2 SVGAGI. The V gene lost 4 bases and the J gene lost 10 bases, with 11 bases spanning the gap. The CDR3 bases are TGTGCCAGCAGTTGGCTAGGGGGGTCACCCCTCCACTTT. This translates into CASSWLGGSPLHF.

The rearrangement uses TRBV21-1 and TRBJ2-1; the DNA was not compared with TRBD1, the D call given in the table. TRBV21-1 is tagged as a pseudogene. This CDR3 is 16 amino acids long. The CDR3 bases are TGTGCCAGCACCTTCCGGGACAGGGCTCCGAAGAATGAGCAGTTCTTC. Protein sequence: CASTFRDRAPKNEQFF.

The chain combines TRBV6-4 with TRBJ1-2; 8 bases are shared with TRBD1. Germline CDR1 and CDR2: MRHNA and SNTAGT. There are 13 residues in the CDR3. Losses at the gene ends were 6 bases for V and 8 bases for J; bases not matched to a gene: 8. Here the CDR3 reads CASRQTGVDGYTF. The CDR3, as DNA: TGTGCCAGCAGGCAGACAGGGGTTGACGGCTACACCTTC.

The V call is TRBV5-1, the J call TRBJ2-3; 11 nucleotides agree with TRBD2. J was trimmed by 9 bases and V by 5 bases; bases with no gene match: 8. CDR3 length: 14 amino acids. Germline CDR1 and CDR2: SGHRS and YFSETQ. Here the CDR3 reads CASRIELAGDTQYF. The CDR3 nucleotides are TGCGCCAGCAGAATAGAACTAGCGGGGGACACGCAGTATTTT.

This sequence joins TRBV5-1 and TRBJ1-2; D is unresolved. Trimming took 0 bases from V and 2 from J, leaving 8 bases between them. Germline V CDR1 and CDR2: SGHRS, YFSETQ. This CDR3 contains 14 residues. CDR3 DNA: TGCGCCAGCAGCTTGGGGAACTTCAACTATGGCTACACCTTC. This gives the protein CASSLGNFNYGYTF.

The chain is built from TRBV28 and TRBJ2-2, with D unresolved. The CDR3 has 13 residues. Germline loops: CDR1 MDHEN, CDR2 SYDVKM. Trimming shortened V by 6 bases and J by 6 bases, and 11 bases separated the two germline ends. The CDR3 region has the DNA TGTGCCAGCAGCCGCCACTTATCCGGGGAGCTGTTTTTT. It encodes CASSRHLSGELFF.

J is TRBJ2-7 and V is TRBV7-2, with 9 bases that match TRBD2. Trimming took 0 bases from V and 6 from J; bases not matched to a gene: 0. CDR1 and CDR2 from the germline V gene are SGHTA and FQGNSA. This CDR3 is built from 13 residues. The CDR3 here is CASSLASGSEQYF. The CDR3 region has the DNA TGTGCCAGCAGCTTAGCTAGCGGGAGCGAGCAGTACTTC.

J is TRBJ1-1 and V is TRBV10-3; TRBD1 is a possible D gene (6 bases). CDR1 is ENHRY and CDR2 is SYGVKD in the germline V gene. Trimming stripped 8 bases from V and 1 base from J, with 23 bases between. This CDR3 spans 17 amino acids. DNA for the CDR3: TGTGCCATCCGAGGTGCGCAGGGACAAGGGAAGAACACTGAAGCTTTCTTT. It codes for CAIRGAQGQGKNTEAFF.

This clone was seen a few times. The chain employs TRBV13 and TRBJ1-1; 9 bases are a match to TRBD1. V was pared by 3 bases and J by 7 bases, with 3 bases of the junction left unmatched. The CDR3 spans 13 residues. Germline V gene sequence: CDR1 PRHDT, CDR2 FYEKMQ (reference sequence). The CDR3 spells CASSLTGGNEAFF. In DNA, the CDR3 is TGTGCCAGCAGCTTGACAGGGGGGAATGAAGCTTTCTTT.

The chain uses TRBV2 and TRBJ1-1; D uncertain. Germline values: CDR1 SNHLY, CDR2 FYNNEI. The length of the CDR3 is 14 residues. Trimming removed 5 bases at V and 9 bases at J, with 19 bases between. CDR3 sequence: CASSYTTRPPQAFF. The CDR3 DNA sequence: TGTGCCAGCAGTTACACCACACGGCCCCCGCAAGCTTTCTTT. The full variable domain, in which reference TRBV2 and TRBJ1-1 provide the parts outside the CDR3, is EPEVTQTPSHQVTQMGQEVILRCVPISNHLYFYWYRQILGQKVEFLVSFYNNEISEKSEIFDDQFSVERPDGSNFTLKIRSTKLEDSAMYFCASSYTTRPPQAFFGQGTRLTVV.

The rearrangement uses TRBV6-6 and TRBJ2-5, with D perhaps TRBD1 or TRBD2 (5 bases each). The ends were cut back, 5 bases at V and 5 bases at J, with 9 bases in the middle. In germline, CDR1 is MNHNY, CDR2 SVGAGI (reference sequence). The CDR3 covers 12 residues. This chain's CDR3 is CASSVEGETQYF. In nucleotides, the CDR3 is TGTGCCAGCAGTGTTGAGGGGGAGACCCAGTACTTC.